The 8 T cell receptor beta chains below come from one sample, sequenced in a study of T cell responses to AZD1222 COVID-19 vaccine. The data were produced by immunoSEQ multiplex PCR, yet TCRdb's version contains in-frame clones alone and is incomplete. This table has roughly 120,000 clones, roughly 88% appearing once. Specimen: peripheral blood, collected on day 0 of MenACWY control vaccination. The source is an adult in good health.

The table lists this clone with a count of one. The genes are TRBV28 and TRBJ1-5; a possible D gene is TRBD1 (5 bases). With 7 bases removed from V and 1 base from J, the gap between germline ends came to 17 bases. CDR1 is MDHEN, CDR2 SYDVKM, per germline. The CDR3 is made up of 16 amino acids. The CDR3 sequence is CASTLWGGGSNQPQHF. CDR3 in DNA: TGTGCCAGCACCTTATGGGGGGGAGGGAGCAATCAGCCCCAGCATTTT.

The chain joins TRBV5-8 to TRBJ1-1, with 7 bases that match TRBD1. V lost 3 bases to trimming and J lost 0 bases; unmatched junction nucleotides: 5. The CDR3 has 15 amino acids. CDR1 is SGHTS and CDR2 is YDEGEE in the germline V gene. DNA of the CDR3: TGTGCCAGCAGCTACCTGACAGGGTTGAACACTGAAGCTTTCTTT. Its translation: CASSYLTGLNTEAFF.

This chain connects TRBV10-3 to TRBJ1-1; a weak D match, TRBD1 (6 bases). This CDR3 region has 17 residues. Germline V CDR1 and CDR2: ENHRY, SYGVKD. The germline V and J ends were trimmed by 3 bases and 5 bases, with 22 bases remaining between them. The chain's CDR3 is CAISDLFGGPWGTEAFF. The CDR3 DNA sequence: TGTGCCATCAGTGATCTTTTCGGGGGGCCATGGGGTACTGAAGCTTTCTTT.

The V call is TRBV5-1, the J call TRBJ1-2; tentatively, D is TRBD1 (5 bases). The CDR3 totals 14 residues. Trimming shortened V by 0 bases and J by 4 bases, and 10 bases separated the two germline ends. Germline CDR1 SGHRS, CDR2 YFSETQ. CDR3 in amino acids: CASSLDGTSYGYTF. CDR3 DNA: TGCGCCAGCAGCTTGGATGGGACCTCCTATGGCTACACCTTC.

This clone is a singleton in its sample. The CDR3 bases are TGTGCCAGCAGAATCCGCATGGGGTGCCCCAAAAACATTCAGTACTTC. Its translation: CASRIRMGCPKNIQYF. The rearrangement links TRBV21-1 to TRBJ2-4. TRBV21-1 constitutes a pseudogene. This CDR3 is 16 amino acids long.

The V and J genes are TRBV7-8 and TRBJ1-1; maybe TRBD1 (6 bases). With 0 bases removed from V and 7 bases from J, the gap between germline ends came to 18 bases. CDR3 length: 16 residues. CDR1 and CDR2 (germline): SGHVS, FQNEAQ. CDR3 coding DNA: TGTGCCAGCAGCTTAGCGATTTCAGGGGCGAGAAATGAAGCTTTCTTT. This codes for CASSLAISGARNEAFF. Filled out from reference TRBV7-8 and TRBJ1-1, the complete variable domain reads GAGVSQSPRYKVAKRGQDVALRCDPISGHVSLFWYQQALGQGPEFLTYFQNEAQLDKSGLPSDRFFAERPEGSVSTLKIQRTQQEDSAVYLCASSLAISGARNEAFFGQGTRLTVV.

Only one count was recorded for this clone. The V and J genes are TRBV3-1 (or the pseudogene TRBV3-2) and TRBJ2-5; D is unresolved. V lost 3 bases, J lost 4 bases, and 9 bases lay in between. Germline CDR1 LGHDT, CDR2 YNNKEL (reference sequence). There are 13 residues in the CDR3. CDR3 amino acids: CASSHRLRETQYF. DNA for the CDR3: TGTGCCAGCAGCCATCGATTAAGAGAGACCCAGTACTTC.

This chain uses TRBV2 with TRBJ1-3; 7 bases fit TRBD1. The CDR3 totals 16 residues. CDR1 and CDR2 (germline): SNHLY, FYNNEI. V shed 5 bases and J 0 bases; nucleotides not matched to a gene: 7. CDR3 coding DNA: TGTGCCAGCAGTAATGACAGGGCCAGCTCTGGAAACACCATATATTTT. Amino acid sequence: CASSNDRASSGNTIYF.